The source of this T cell receptor beta chain is a study of neoadjuvant anti-PD-1 for oral cavity cancer. Study results and caveats: Pretreatment Treg/Th17 ratio correlated inversely with post-treatment tumor clonality.

The repertoire was sequenced with immunoSEQ multiplex PCR; TCRdb's copy has only in-frame clones and lacks some. This repertoire shows some 61,000 clones, approximately 81% found once; its top ten account for less than 4%. Germline CDR1 is MNHEY and CDR2 is SMNVEV (reference sequence). The CDR3 covers 16 residues. V trimming: 8 bases; J trimming: 7 bases; junction bases outside the gene matches: 14. Time point noted: after neoadjuvant nivolumab, at surgical resection. In the case of this clone: What it binds is unknown.

Here the sequenced sample was PBMCs, taken after nivolumab (anti-PD-1) treatment. The chain joins TRBV27 to TRBJ2-1; TRBD2 aligns across 10 bases. This receptor was taken from a person aged 40 to 85 with oral cavity squamous cell carcinoma. This chain's CDR3 is CASGSAGTSASNEQFF. DNA of the CDR3: TGTGCCAGCGGCTCGGCCGGGACTAGCGCTTCGAATGAGCAGTTCTTC.